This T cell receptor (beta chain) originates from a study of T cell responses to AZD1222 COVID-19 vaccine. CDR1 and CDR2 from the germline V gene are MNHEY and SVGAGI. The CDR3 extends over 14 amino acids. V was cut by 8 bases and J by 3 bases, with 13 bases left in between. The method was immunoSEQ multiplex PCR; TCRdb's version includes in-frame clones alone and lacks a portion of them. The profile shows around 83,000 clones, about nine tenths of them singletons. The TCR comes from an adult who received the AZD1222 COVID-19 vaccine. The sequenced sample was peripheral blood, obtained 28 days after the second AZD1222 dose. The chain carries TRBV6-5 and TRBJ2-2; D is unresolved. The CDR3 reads CASFPVRYTGELFF. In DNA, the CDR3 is TGTGCCAGCTTCCCCGTTCGGTACACCGGGGAGCTGTTTTTT.